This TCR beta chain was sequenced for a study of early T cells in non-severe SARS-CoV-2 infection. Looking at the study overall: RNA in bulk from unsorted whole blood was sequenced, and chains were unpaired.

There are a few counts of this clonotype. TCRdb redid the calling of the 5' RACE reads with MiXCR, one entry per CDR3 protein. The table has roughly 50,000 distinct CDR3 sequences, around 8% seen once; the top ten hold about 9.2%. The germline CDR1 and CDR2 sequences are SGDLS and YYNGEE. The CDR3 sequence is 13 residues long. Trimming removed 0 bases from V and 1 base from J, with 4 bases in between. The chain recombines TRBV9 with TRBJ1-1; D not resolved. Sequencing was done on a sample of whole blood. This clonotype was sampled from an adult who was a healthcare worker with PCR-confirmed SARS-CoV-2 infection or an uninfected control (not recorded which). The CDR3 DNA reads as TGTGCCAGCAGCGTAGCCGGGAACACTGAAGCTTTCTTT. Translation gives CASSVAGNTEAFF. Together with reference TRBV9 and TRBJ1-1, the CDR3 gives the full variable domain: DSGVTQTPKHLITATGQRVTLRCSPRSGDLSVYWYQQSLDQGLQFLIQYYNGEERAKGNILERFSAQQFPDLHSELNLSSLELGDSALYFCASSVAGNTEAFFGQGTRLTVV.